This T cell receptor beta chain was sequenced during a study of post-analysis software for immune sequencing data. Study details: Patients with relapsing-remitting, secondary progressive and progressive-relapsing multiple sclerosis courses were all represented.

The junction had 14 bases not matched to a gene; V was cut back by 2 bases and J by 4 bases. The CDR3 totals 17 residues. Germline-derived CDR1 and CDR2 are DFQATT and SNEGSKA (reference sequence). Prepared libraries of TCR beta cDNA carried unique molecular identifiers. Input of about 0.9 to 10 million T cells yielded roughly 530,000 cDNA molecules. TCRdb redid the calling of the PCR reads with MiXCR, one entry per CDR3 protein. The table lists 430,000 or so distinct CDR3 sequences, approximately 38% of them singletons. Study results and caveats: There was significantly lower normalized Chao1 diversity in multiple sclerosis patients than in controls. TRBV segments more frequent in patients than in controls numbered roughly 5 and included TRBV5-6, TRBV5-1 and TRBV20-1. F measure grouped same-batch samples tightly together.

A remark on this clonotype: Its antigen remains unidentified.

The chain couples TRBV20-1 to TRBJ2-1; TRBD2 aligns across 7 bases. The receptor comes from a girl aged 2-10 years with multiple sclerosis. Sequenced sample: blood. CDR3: CSARRLRETAGYNEQFF. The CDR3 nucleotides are TGCAGTGCTAGACGTCTGCGGGAGACAGCGGGTTACAATGAGCAGTTCTTC.